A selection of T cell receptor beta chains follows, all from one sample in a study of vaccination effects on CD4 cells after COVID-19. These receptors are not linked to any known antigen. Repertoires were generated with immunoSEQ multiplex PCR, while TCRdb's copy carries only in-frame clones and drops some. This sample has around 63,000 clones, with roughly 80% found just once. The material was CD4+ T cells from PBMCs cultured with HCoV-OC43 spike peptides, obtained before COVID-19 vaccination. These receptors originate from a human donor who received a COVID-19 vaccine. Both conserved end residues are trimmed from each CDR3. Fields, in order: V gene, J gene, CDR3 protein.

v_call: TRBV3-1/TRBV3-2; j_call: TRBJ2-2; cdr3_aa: ASGLLAGLTGELF
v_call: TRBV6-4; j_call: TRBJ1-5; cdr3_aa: ASSDSSRQGGNQPQH
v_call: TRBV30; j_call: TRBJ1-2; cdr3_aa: AWSVLRGKNYGYT
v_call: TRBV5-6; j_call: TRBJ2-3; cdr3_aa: ASSSAGDIYTDTQY
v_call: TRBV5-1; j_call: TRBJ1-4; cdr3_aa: ASSFEGGSNEKLF
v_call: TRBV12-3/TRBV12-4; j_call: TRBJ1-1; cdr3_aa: ASKGRNTEAF
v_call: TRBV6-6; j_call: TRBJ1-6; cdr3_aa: ASRRPQSDSPLH
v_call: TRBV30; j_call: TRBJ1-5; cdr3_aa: ACSGTFNQPQH
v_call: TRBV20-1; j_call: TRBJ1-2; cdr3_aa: SGGRDGYT
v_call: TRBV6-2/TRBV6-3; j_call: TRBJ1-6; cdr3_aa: ASSPTDRGTTYNSPLH
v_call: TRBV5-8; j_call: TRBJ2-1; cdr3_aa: ASPSLTVRSYNEQF
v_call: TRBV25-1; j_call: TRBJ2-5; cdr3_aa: ASSEWMEGGQTQY
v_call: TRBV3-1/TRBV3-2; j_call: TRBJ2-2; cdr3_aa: ASSRQGYTGELF
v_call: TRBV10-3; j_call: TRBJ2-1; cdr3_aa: AISEYQTSGEF
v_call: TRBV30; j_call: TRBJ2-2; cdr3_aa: AWTRGGRRLTGELF
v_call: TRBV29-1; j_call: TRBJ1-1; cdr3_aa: SVRTDLNTEAF
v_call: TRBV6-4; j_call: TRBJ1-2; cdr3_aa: ASSNDRVGYT
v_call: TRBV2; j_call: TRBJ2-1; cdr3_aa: ASTAEGGLYNEQF
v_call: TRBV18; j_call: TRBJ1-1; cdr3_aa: ASSPYGNTEAF
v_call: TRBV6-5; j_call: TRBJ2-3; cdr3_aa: ASSYSEHSPGNTQY
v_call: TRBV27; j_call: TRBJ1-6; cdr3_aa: ASTQSGTGYDNSPLH
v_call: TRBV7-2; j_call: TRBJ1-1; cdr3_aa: ASSLDRPGPNTEAF
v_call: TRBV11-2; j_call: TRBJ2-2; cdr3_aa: ASSRVAGNTGELF
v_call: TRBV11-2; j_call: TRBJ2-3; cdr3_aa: ASSPRGGGGSDTQY
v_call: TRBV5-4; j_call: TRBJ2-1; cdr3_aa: ASSLSGAAYNEQF
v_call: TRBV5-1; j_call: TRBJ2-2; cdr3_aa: ASSLEVAGNTGELF
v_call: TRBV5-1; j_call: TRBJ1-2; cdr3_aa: ASSLAVGVNYGYT
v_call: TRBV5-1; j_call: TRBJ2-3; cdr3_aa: ASSFPPGLAGGPVADTQY
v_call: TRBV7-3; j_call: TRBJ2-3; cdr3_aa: ASSPSGDRGDTQY
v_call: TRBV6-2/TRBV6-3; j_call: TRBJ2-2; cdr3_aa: ASSWANTGELF
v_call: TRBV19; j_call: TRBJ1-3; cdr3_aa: ASSRGPFSGNTIY
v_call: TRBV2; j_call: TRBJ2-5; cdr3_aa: ASNLGTRKETQY
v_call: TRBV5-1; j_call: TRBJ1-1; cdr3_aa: ASSPAIPVLEAF
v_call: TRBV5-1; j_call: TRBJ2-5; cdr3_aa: ASSLSTGGETQY
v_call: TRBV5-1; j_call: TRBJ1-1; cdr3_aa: ASSTGQGFAEAF
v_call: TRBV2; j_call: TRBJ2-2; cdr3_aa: ASSRSPANTGELF
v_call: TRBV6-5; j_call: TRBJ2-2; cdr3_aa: ASSYSHQNTGELF
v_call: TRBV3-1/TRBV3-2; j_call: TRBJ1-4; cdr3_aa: ASRISGTGWEKLF
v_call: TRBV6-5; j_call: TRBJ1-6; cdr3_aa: ASSYSKRGYNSPLH
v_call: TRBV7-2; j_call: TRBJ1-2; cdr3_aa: ASTLGGGGGRGYT
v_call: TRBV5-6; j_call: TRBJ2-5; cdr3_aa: ASSFTAGTPETQY
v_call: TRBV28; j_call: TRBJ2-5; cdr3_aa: ASSLTRLAGQETQY
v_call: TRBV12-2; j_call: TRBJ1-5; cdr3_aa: ASRSVRQGKGISNQPQH
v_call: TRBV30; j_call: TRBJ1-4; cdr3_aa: AWSVLRLTGTTTNEKLF
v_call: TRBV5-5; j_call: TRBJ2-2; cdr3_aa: ASSPQTPNTGELF
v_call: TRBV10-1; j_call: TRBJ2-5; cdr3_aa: ASSGSRGETQY
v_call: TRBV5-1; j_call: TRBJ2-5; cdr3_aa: ASSPRTGEETQY
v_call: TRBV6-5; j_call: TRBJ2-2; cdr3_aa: ASSYPLGGNTGELF
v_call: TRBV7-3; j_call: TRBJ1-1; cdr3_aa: ASSFTGGLSEAF
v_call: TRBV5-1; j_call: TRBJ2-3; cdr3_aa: ASSLVRSGGRDTQY
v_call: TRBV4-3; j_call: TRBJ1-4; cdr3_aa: ASSPTATNEKLF
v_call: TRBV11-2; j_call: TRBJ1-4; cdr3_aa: ASSPPFNEKLF
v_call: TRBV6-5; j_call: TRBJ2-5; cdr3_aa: ASKRSGQETQY
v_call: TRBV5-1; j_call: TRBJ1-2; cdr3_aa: ASSLTGTAFGYGYT
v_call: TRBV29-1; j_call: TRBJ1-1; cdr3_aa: SLKQANTEAF
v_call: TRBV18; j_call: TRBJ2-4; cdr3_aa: ASSPPSGGARYSNIQY
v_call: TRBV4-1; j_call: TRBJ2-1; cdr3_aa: ASSHTPHNEQF
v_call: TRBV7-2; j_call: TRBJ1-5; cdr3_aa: ASSLAEGGKPQH
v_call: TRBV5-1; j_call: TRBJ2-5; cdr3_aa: ASSPRGRREETQY